These T cell receptor beta chains were read from a single sample in a study of T cell changes during pregnancy in multiple sclerosis. Sequencing was performed with immunoSEQ multiplex PCR; in TCRdb, only in-frame clones are kept and a portion is missing. The sample has tens of thousands of clones, roughly 91% seen once. This sample comprised peripheral blood, obtained in the first trimester of pregnancy. Receptors originate from a female donor with multiple sclerosis, enrolled in a pregnancy study. Each CDR3 is given with its conserved first and last residue. The D gene is left open where the match is weak. Some rows have no size entry. The others give once, few or many, or a class for an expanded clone.

j_call: TRBJ1-1; d_call: TRBD1; clone_size: few; v_call: TRBV6-1; cdr3_nt: TGTGCCAGCAGTGGACGACAGGGGCGGTCGAACACTGAAGCTTTCTTT; cdr3_aa: CASSGRQGRSNTEAFF
j_call: TRBJ2-6; d_call: .; clone_size: .; v_call: TRBV5-5; cdr3_nt: TGTGCCAGCAGCACTTACGGCGGGGGCGCTGGGGCCAACGTCCTGACTTTC; cdr3_aa: CASSTYGGGAGANVLTF
j_call: TRBJ2-3; d_call: TRBD2; clone_size: .; v_call: TRBV9; cdr3_nt: TGTGCCAGCAGCGTAGGGGGACTAGCGGCAGATACGCAGTATTTT; cdr3_aa: CASSVGGLAADTQYF
j_call: TRBJ2-7; d_call: TRBD2; clone_size: .; v_call: TRBV6-1; cdr3_nt: TGTGCCAGCAGTGTCAAGCGGGAGGAGTCCTACGAGCAGTACTTC; cdr3_aa: CASSVKREESYEQYF
j_call: TRBJ2-7; d_call: TRBD2; clone_size: .; v_call: TRBV7-2; cdr3_nt: TGTGCCAGCAGCTTGGGGACTAGTGGCTCCTACGAGCAGTACTTC; cdr3_aa: CASSLGTSGSYEQYF
j_call: TRBJ1-4; d_call: .; clone_size: .; v_call: TRBV7-2; cdr3_nt: TGTGCCAGCAGCCTAGTGGACAGCGCTAATGAAAAACTGTTTTTT; cdr3_aa: CASSLVDSANEKLFF
j_call: TRBJ1-2; d_call: .; clone_size: .; v_call: TRBV27; cdr3_nt: TGTGCCAGCAGTTTACAGGCGGGCTATGGCTACACCTTC; cdr3_aa: CASSLQAGYGYTF
j_call: TRBJ2-2; d_call: .; clone_size: .; v_call: TRBV5-1; cdr3_nt: TGCGCCAGCAGCTCGGACACAAACACCGGGGAGCTGTTTTTT; cdr3_aa: CASSSDTNTGELFF
j_call: TRBJ2-7; d_call: TRBD1; clone_size: .; v_call: TRBV27; cdr3_nt: TGTGCCAGCAGTTTTTCTCCACCGGGACAGGGGGCCAACGAGCAGTACTTC; cdr3_aa: CASSFSPPGQGANEQYF
j_call: TRBJ1-5; d_call: .; clone_size: .; v_call: TRBV2; cdr3_nt: TGTGCCAGCAGTGAGGGCAGGGTGATCAATCAGCCCCAGCATTTT; cdr3_aa: CASSEGRVINQPQHF
j_call: TRBJ2-7; d_call: .; clone_size: once; v_call: TRBV29-1; cdr3_nt: TGCAGCGTTGCTCTGGACAACTCCTACGAGCAGTACTTC; cdr3_aa: CSVALDNSYEQYF
j_call: TRBJ1-2; d_call: .; clone_size: .; v_call: TRBV18; cdr3_nt: TGTGCCAGCTCACTAAGTAGCCTCGACGGTGGCTACACCTTC; cdr3_aa: CASSLSSLDGGYTF
j_call: TRBJ2-2; d_call: .; clone_size: .; v_call: TRBV2; cdr3_nt: TGTGCCAGCAAGGATTGGGGAGCCGGGGAGCTGTTTTTT; cdr3_aa: CASKDWGAGELFF
j_call: TRBJ2-1; d_call: TRBD2; clone_size: .; v_call: TRBV7-9; cdr3_nt: TGTGCCAGCCAGATAAGGAGCGGGAGTCTTAATGAGCAGTTCTTC; cdr3_aa: CASQIRSGSLNEQFF
j_call: TRBJ2-7; d_call: TRBD1; clone_size: once; v_call: TRBV4-2; cdr3_nt: TGTGCCAGCAGCCAATTTCAGACAGGGGCCTACGAGCAGTACTTC; cdr3_aa: CASSQFQTGAYEQYF
j_call: TRBJ2-1; d_call: TRBD2; clone_size: .; v_call: TRBV27; cdr3_nt: TGTGCCAGCAGTCTCCGCCCGGGACTAGCGGAGCACAATGAGCAGTTCTTC; cdr3_aa: CASSLRPGLAEHNEQFF
j_call: TRBJ1-2; d_call: .; clone_size: .; v_call: TRBV10-3; cdr3_nt: TGTGCCATCAGTGAGTCGGACAGAAACTATGGCTACACCTTC; cdr3_aa: CAISESDRNYGYTF
j_call: TRBJ2-5; d_call: .; clone_size: .; v_call: TRBV4-3; cdr3_nt: TGCGCCAGCAGCCAAGGAGGGAGAGAGACCCAGTACTTC; cdr3_aa: CASSQGGRETQYF
j_call: TRBJ1-1; d_call: TRBD1; clone_size: .; v_call: TRBV7-3; cdr3_nt: TGTGCCAGCAGCCTAAGCCGGGACAGGGGAGCTTTCTTT; cdr3_aa: CASSLSRDRGAFF
j_call: TRBJ2-1; d_call: .; clone_size: .; v_call: TRBV10-1; cdr3_nt: TGCGCCAGCAGTGAGTCGAGGGCTAGCATTAGCTCCTACAATGAGCAGTTCTTC; cdr3_aa: CASSESRASISSYNEQFF
j_call: TRBJ2-1; d_call: TRBD2; clone_size: .; v_call: TRBV7-9; cdr3_nt: TGTGCCAGCAGCTTAGGGCGGGGTCTAGCGGGAAATGAGCAGTTCTTC; cdr3_aa: CASSLGRGLAGNEQFF
j_call: TRBJ1-6; d_call: .; clone_size: .; v_call: TRBV7-8; cdr3_nt: TGTGCCAGCAGACCACAGGACTATAATTCACCCCTCCACTTT; cdr3_aa: CASRPQDYNSPLHF
j_call: TRBJ2-5; d_call: .; clone_size: .; v_call: TRBV18; cdr3_nt: TGTGCCAGCTCACCTTCGCGAGGTCAGGGAGGAGAGACCCAGTACTTC; cdr3_aa: CASSPSRGQGGETQYF
j_call: TRBJ2-3; d_call: TRBD2; clone_size: .; v_call: TRBV5-4; cdr3_nt: TGTGCCAGCAGCTTACTAGCGGCGGGGGATACGCAGTATTTT; cdr3_aa: CASSLLAAGDTQYF
j_call: TRBJ2-7; d_call: TRBD2; clone_size: .; v_call: TRBV6-5; cdr3_nt: TGTGCCAGCAGCCCCGGGACTAGCGGCTACGAGCAGTACTTC; cdr3_aa: CASSPGTSGYEQYF
j_call: TRBJ2-7; d_call: .; clone_size: .; v_call: TRBV6-5; cdr3_nt: TGTGCCAGCAGTCCCCTTTTCGTCAGTTCCTACGAGCAGTACTTC; cdr3_aa: CASSPLFVSSYEQYF
j_call: TRBJ2-3; d_call: TRBD2; clone_size: once; v_call: TRBV6-1; cdr3_nt: TGTGCCATTAGGGTAGCGGGCCCAGATACGCAGTATTTT; cdr3_aa: CAIRVAGPDTQYF
j_call: TRBJ2-1; d_call: TRBD1; clone_size: .; v_call: TRBV29-1; cdr3_nt: TGCAGCGCCCGGACAGGGTACAGGAGTGAGCAGTTCTTC; cdr3_aa: CSARTGYRSEQFF
j_call: TRBJ1-1; d_call: .; clone_size: .; v_call: TRBV14; cdr3_nt: TGTGCCAGCAGCCAACTTACAGGGCTGAACACTGAAGCTTTCTTT; cdr3_aa: CASSQLTGLNTEAFF
j_call: TRBJ1-3; d_call: .; clone_size: .; v_call: TRBV5-1; cdr3_nt: TGCGCCAGCGGACGGGACGGGAGCTCTGGAAACACCATATATTTT; cdr3_aa: CASGRDGSSGNTIYF
j_call: TRBJ1-2; d_call: TRBD1; clone_size: .; v_call: TRBV18; cdr3_nt: TGTGCCAGCTCACCCCAGGGGGCAGGGATTTTCGATGGCTACACCTTC; cdr3_aa: CASSPQGAGIFDGYTF
j_call: TRBJ2-7; d_call: TRBD1; clone_size: .; v_call: TRBV6-5; cdr3_nt: TGTGCCAGCATTAACCCGGACAGGCGCTCCTACGAGCAGTACTTC; cdr3_aa: CASINPDRRSYEQYF
j_call: TRBJ1-1; d_call: .; clone_size: .; v_call: TRBV5-1; cdr3_nt: TGCGCCAGCAGCTCCGGGGGATTTGACACTGAAGCTTTCTTT; cdr3_aa: CASSSGGFDTEAFF
j_call: TRBJ2-7; d_call: TRBD1; clone_size: .; v_call: TRBV6-6; cdr3_nt: TGTGCCAGCACTAGGACAGGGGATACCTACGAGCAGTACTTC; cdr3_aa: CASTRTGDTYEQYF
j_call: TRBJ2-3; d_call: TRBD2; clone_size: .; v_call: TRBV19; cdr3_nt: TGTGCCAGTAGTTGGGCTAGCGGAGAGGGGAATACGCAGTATTTT; cdr3_aa: CASSWASGEGNTQYF
j_call: TRBJ2-7; d_call: .; clone_size: few; v_call: TRBV7-2; cdr3_nt: TGTGCCAGCAGCTTATATCCGTCCTACGAGCAGTACTTC; cdr3_aa: CASSLYPSYEQYF
j_call: TRBJ2-1; d_call: TRBD2; clone_size: once; v_call: TRBV28; cdr3_nt: TGTGCCAGCCCGCCAACTAGCGGGAGGGCCCTTGAGCAGTTCTTC; cdr3_aa: CASPPTSGRALEQFF
j_call: TRBJ2-2; d_call: .; clone_size: .; v_call: TRBV19; cdr3_nt: TGTGCCAGTAGTATAGCAACAGGGACCGGGGAGCTGTTTTTT; cdr3_aa: CASSIATGTGELFF